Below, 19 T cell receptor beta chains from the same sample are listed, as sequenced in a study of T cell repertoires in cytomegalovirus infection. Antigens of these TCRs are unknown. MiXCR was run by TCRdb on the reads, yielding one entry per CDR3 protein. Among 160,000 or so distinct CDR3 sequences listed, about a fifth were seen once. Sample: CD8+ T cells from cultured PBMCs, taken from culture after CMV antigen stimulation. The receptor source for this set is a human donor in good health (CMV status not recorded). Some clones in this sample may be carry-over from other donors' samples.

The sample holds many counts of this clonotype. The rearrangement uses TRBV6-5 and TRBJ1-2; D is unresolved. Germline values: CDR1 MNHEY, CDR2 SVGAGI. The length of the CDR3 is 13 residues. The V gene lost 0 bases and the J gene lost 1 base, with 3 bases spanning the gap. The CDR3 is CASSYSDNYGYTF. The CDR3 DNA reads TGTGCCAGCAGTTACTCGGATAACTATGGCTACACCTTC.

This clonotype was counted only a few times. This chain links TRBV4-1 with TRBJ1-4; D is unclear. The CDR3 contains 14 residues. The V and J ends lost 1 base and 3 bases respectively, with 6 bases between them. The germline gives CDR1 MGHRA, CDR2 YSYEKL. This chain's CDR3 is CASSQGAANEKLFF. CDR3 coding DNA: TGCGCCAGCAGCCAAGGGGCGGCTAATGAAAAACTGTTTTTT.

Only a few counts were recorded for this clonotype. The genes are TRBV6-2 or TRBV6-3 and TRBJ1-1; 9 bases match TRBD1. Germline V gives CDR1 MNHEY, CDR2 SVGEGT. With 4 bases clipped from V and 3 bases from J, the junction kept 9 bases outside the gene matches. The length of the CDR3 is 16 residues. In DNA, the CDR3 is TGTGCCAGCAGTTGGGACAGGGCGACCGTCGACACTGAAGCTTTCTTT. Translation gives CASSWDRATVDTEAFF.

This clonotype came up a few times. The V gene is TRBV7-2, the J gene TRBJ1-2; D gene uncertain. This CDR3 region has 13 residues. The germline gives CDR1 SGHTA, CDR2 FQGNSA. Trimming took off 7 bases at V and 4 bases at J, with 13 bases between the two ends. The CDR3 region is CASTLGISYGYTF. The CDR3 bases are TGTGCCAGCACCCTAGGGATTTCCTATGGCTACACCTTC.

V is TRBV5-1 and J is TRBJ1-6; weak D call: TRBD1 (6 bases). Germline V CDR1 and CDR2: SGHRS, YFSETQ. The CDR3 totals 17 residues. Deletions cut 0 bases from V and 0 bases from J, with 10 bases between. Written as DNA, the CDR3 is TGCGCCAGCAGCTTGGCCGACAGGAGCTCCTATAATTCACCCCTCCACTTT. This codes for CASSLADRSSYNSPLHF.

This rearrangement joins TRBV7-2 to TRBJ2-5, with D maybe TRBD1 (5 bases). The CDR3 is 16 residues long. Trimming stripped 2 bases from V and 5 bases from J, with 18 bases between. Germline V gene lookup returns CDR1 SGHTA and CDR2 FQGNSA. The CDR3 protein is CASSLNGRGLRETQYF. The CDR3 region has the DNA TGTGCCAGCAGCTTAAATGGAAGGGGCCTCCGGGAGACCCAGTACTTC.

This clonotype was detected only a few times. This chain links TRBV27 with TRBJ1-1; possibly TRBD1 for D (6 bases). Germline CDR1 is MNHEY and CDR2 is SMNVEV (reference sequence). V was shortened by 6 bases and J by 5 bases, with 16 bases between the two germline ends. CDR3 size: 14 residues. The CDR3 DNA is TGTGCCAGCAGCCCGTGGACAGCGACTACTGAAGCTTTCTTT. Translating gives CASSPWTATTEAFF.

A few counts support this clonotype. The CDR3 DNA sequence: TGTGCCAGCAGCCCTTACGGGGGAGATGAAGCTTTCTTT. Translation: CASSPYGGDEAFF. This sequence joins TRBV12-3 or TRBV12-4 and TRBJ1-1; possible D gene TRBD1, 5 bases. Trimming stripped 6 bases from V and 7 bases from J, with 15 bases between. The CDR3 spans 13 residues.

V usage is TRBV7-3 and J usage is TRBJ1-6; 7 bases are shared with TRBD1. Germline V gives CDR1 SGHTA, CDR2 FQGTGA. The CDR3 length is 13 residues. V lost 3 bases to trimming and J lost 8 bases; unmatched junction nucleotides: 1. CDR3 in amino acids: CASSFGQDSPLHF. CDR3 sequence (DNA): TGTGCCAGCAGCTTTGGACAGGATTCACCCCTCCACTTT.

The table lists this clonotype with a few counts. This chain's CDR3 is CASSLLGENTEAFF. CDR3 nucleotide sequence: TGTGCCAGCAGTTTGCTTGGAGAGAACACTGAAGCTTTCTTT. The chain couples TRBV28 to TRBJ1-1; D unresolved. The germline gives CDR1 MDHEN, CDR2 SYDVKM. This CDR3 has 14 residues. V was pared by 3 bases and J by 1 base, with 9 bases between. Filled out from reference TRBV28 and TRBJ1-1, the complete variable domain reads DVKVTQSSRYLVKRTGEKVFLECVQDMDHENMFWYRQDPGLGLRLIYFSYDVKMKEKGDIPEGYSVSREKKERFSLILESASTNQTSMYLCASSLLGENTEAFFGQGTRLTVV.

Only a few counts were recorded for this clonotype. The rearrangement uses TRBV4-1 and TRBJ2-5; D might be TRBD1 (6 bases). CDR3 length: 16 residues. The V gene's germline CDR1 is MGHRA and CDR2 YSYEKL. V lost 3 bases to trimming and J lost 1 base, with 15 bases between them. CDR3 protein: CASSHPLGQSQETQYF. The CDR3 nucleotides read TGCGCCAGCAGCCACCCCCTCGGACAGTCCCAAGAGACCCAGTACTTC.

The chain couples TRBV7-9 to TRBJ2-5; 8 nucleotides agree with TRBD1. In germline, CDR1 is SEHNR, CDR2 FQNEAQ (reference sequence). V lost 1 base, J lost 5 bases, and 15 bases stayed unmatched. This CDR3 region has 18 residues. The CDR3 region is CASSLVRDRYPRDETQYF. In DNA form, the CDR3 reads TGTGCCAGCAGCTTAGTACGGGACAGGTACCCCAGGGACGAGACCCAGTACTTC. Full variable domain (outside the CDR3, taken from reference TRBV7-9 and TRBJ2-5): DTGVSQNPRHKITKRGQNVTFRCDPISEHNRLYWYRQTLGQGPEFLTYFQNEAQLEKSRLLSDRFSAERPKGSFSTLEIQRTEQGDSAMYLCASSLVRDRYPRDETQYFGPGTRLLVL.

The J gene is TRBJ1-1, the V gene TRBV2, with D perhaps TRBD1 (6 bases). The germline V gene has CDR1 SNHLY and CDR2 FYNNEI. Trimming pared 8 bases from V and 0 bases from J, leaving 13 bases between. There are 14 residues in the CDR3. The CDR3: CASPGQRMNTEAFF. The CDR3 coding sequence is TGTGCCAGCCCCGGACAGAGAATGAACACTGAAGCTTTCTTT.

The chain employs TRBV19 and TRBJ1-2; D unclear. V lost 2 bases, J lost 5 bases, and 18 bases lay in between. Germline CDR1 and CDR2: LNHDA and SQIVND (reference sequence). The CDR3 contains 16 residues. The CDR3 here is CASSIPGQAPGYGYTF. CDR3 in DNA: TGTGCCAGTAGTATACCCGGTCAGGCGCCAGGATATGGCTACACCTTC.

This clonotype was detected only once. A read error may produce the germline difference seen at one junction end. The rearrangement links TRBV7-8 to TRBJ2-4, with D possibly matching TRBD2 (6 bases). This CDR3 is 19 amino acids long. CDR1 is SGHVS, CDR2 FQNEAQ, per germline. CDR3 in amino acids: CASSSPITGGGETKNSQYF. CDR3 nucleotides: TGTGCCAGCAGCTCACCTATTACCGGGGGTGGGGAAACCAAAAACAGTCAGTACTTC.

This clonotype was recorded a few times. The CDR3 region is CASSLLRSKREGDTEAFF. The DNA for the CDR3 is TGTGCCAGCAGCTTATTGAGATCCAAACGGGAGGGTGACACTGAAGCTTTCTTT. The chain employs TRBV7-9 and TRBJ1-1; D call uncertain. Trimming pared 2 bases from V and 3 bases from J, leaving 22 bases between. CDR3 size: 18 residues. Looked up from germline, CDR1 is SEHNR and CDR2 is FQNEAQ (reference sequence). Drawing the rest from reference TRBV7-9 and TRBJ1-1, the complete variable domain is DTGVSQNPRHKITKRGQNVTFRCDPISEHNRLYWYRQTLGQGPEFLTYFQNEAQLEKSRLLSDRFSAERPKGSFSTLEIQRTEQGDSAMYLCASSLLRSKREGDTEAFFGQGTRLTVV.

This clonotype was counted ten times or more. Written as DNA, the CDR3 is TGTGCCAGCAGCCTCGAAGGGGCAGGAGAGTGGTATGGCTACACCTTC. Translating gives CASSLEGAGEWYGYTF. The chain uses TRBV7-2 and TRBJ1-2, with D perhaps matching TRBD1 (5 bases). The CDR3 totals 16 residues. Trimming stripped 5 bases from V and 5 bases from J, with 21 bases between. The germline CDR1 and CDR2 sequences are SGHTA and FQGNSA.

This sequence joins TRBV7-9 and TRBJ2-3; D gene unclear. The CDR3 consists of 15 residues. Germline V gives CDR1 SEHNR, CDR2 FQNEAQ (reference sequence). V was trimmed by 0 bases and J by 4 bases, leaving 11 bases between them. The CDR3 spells CASSLAIEYPDTQYF. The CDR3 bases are TGTGCCAGCAGCTTAGCGATCGAGTATCCAGATACGCAGTATTTT.

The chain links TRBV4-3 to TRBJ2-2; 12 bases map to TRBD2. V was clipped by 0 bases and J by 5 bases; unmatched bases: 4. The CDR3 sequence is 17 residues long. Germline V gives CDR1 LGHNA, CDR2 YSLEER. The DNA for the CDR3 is TGCGCCAGCAGCCAAGATCTAGCGGGGGGGCGAACCGGGGAGCTGTTTTTT. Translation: CASSQDLAGGRTGELFF.